This is a list of T cell receptor beta chains from one sample in a study of blood T cells in healthy people across ages. Using its own MiXCR run on the 5' RACE reads, TCRdb lists one record per CDR3 protein. The data show about 1,400,000 distinct CDR3 sequences, with 35% to 45% seen just once and 6.5% to 10% held by the top ten. Sequencing was carried out using blood. The source is a woman aged 18-29 years in good health. CDR3s include the opening cysteine and the closing phenylalanine or tryptophan. A D gene is named only where the DNA matches it firmly.

J gene: TRBJ2-1
V gene: TRBV30
D gene: NA
CDR3 protein: CAWSDRDWSYNEQFF

J gene: TRBJ2-5
V gene: TRBV24-1
D gene: TRBD1
CDR3 protein: CATSDRTGSQGETQYF

J gene: NA
V gene: TRBV27
D gene: TRBD1
CDR3 protein: CASGQGAHEQYF

J gene: TRBJ2-7
V gene: TRBV7-6
D gene: NA
CDR3 protein: CASSLRTVSYEQYF

J gene: TRBJ2-7
V gene: TRBV10-1
D gene: TRBD1
CDR3 protein: CASSESWTGASGEQYF

J gene: TRBJ1-1
V gene: TRBV20-1
D gene: TRBD1
CDR3 protein: CSAPKQGANTEAFF

J gene: TRBJ2-5
V gene: TRBV12-5
D gene: TRBD2
CDR3 protein: CASGSTGGAETQYF

J gene: TRBJ1-2
V gene: TRBV2
D gene: NA
CDR3 protein: CASNPRDYGYTF

J gene: TRBJ1-1
V gene: TRBV7-9
D gene: NA
CDR3 protein: CASSSQLMNTEAFF

J gene: TRBJ2-5
V gene: TRBV10-3
D gene: NA
CDR3 protein: CAISDNPISQYF

J gene: TRBJ2-3
V gene: TRBV28
D gene: TRBD1
CDR3 protein: CATMDRAQDAPADTQYF

J gene: TRBJ2-1
V gene: TRBV12-3/TRBV12-4
D gene: TRBD2
CDR3 protein: CASSPRTSGDSYNEQFF

J gene: TRBJ1-2
V gene: TRBV5-5
D gene: NA
CDR3 protein: CASSLGLGGGYTF

J gene: TRBJ2-7
V gene: TRBV4-1
D gene: NA
CDR3 protein: CASSQDPGLREQYF

J gene: TRBJ1-1
V gene: TRBV29-1
D gene: NA
CDR3 protein: CSVLQVLLTEAFF

J gene: TRBJ1-1
V gene: TRBV7-9
D gene: TRBD1
CDR3 protein: CASSLSWMTGGWNTEAFF

J gene: TRBJ2-1
V gene: TRBV4-1
D gene: NA
CDR3 protein: CASSQLNGEQFF

J gene: TRBJ2-4
V gene: TRBV20-1
D gene: NA
CDR3 protein: CSQTGGQNIQYF

J gene: TRBJ2-7
V gene: TRBV12-3/TRBV12-4
D gene: NA
CDR3 protein: CASNPGHSYEQYF

J gene: TRBJ1-6
V gene: TRBV12-3/TRBV12-4
D gene: NA
CDR3 protein: CASSLGGGSPLHF

J gene: TRBJ2-1
V gene: TRBV6-1
D gene: NA
CDR3 protein: CANSEAAGYNEQFF

J gene: NA
V gene: TRBV30
D gene: TRBD2
CDR3 protein: CAWSALSPGLAGKNNEQYF